The present entry profiles one T cell receptor beta chain with its context. The protocol was immunoSEQ multiplex PCR, while the TCRdb copy is restricted to in-frame clones and leaves out a portion. The table includes 150,000 to 200,000 clones, 70% to 90% detected once. The sample is drawn from a study of blood T cell repertoires in COVID-19. Study-wide context: The origin of the acute and convalescent COVID-19 samples was the United States, Italy and Spain.

Sequencing was done on a sample of peripheral blood. This clonotype was obtained from a man in his forties or fifties with active or convalescent COVID-19.

The CDR3 spells CASSPTVNTEAFF. As DNA, the CDR3 is TGTGCCAGTAGTCCAACAGTTAACACTGAAGCTTTCTTT. The chain is built from TRBV19 and TRBJ1-1; unclear D gene. CDR3 size: 13 residues. Trimming cost V 5 bases and J 2 bases, with 9 bases left between them. Germline values: CDR1 LNHDA, CDR2 SQIVND (reference sequence).